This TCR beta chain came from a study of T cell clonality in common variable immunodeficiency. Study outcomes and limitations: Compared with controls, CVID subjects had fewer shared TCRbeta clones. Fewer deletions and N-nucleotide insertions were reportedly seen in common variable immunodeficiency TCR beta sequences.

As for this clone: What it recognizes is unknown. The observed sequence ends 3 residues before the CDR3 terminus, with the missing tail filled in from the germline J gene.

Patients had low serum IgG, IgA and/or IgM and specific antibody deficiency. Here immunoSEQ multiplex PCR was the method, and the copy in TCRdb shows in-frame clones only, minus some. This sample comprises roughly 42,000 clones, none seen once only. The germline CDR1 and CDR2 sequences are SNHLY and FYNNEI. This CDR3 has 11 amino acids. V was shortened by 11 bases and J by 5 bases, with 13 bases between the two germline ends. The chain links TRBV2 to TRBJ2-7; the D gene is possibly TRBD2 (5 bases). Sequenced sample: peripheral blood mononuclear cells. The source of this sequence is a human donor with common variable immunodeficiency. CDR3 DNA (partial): TGTGCCCGGGGTAAGAGCAACGAG. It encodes CARGKSNE. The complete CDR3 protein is CARGKSNEQYF.